The 26 T cell receptor beta chains listed next were all sequenced from one sample in a study of blood T cell repertoires in COVID-19. Only in-frame clones appear in the TCRdb table, and some are missing; sequencing was by immunoSEQ multiplex PCR. The table includes 300,000 to 400,000 clones, around 86% detected once. The sample taken for sequencing was PBMCs or T cells enriched from blood (not recorded which). Receptors originate from a man aged 55 to 69 who had recovered from COVID-19.

The rearrangement joins TRBV9 to TRBJ2-1; TRBD2 agrees at 14 bases. J was trimmed by 9 bases and V by 4 bases; bases with no gene match: 6. CDR3 length: 15 residues. Germline V lookup: CDR1 SGDLS, CDR2 YYNGEE. The CDR3 here is CASSFGLAGGREQFF. The CDR3 DNA reads TGTGCCAGCAGCTTCGGACTAGCGGGAGGACGTGAGCAGTTCTTC.

This chain links TRBV2 with TRBJ2-5; tentatively, D is TRBD2 (5 bases). The germline V gene has CDR1 SNHLY and CDR2 FYNNEI. The CDR3 totals 14 residues. Between the trimmed V and J ends, which lost 10 bases and 1 base, there was a span of 16 bases. CDR3 sequence (DNA): TGTGCCAATCCCCGGACTCACGCCCAAGAGACCCAGTACTTC. Its protein product is CANPRTHAQETQYF.

The chain has TRBV15 and TRBJ2-2; 7 nucleotides align to TRBD2. With V trimmed by 0 bases and J by 5 bases, 9 bases remained unmatched. Germline CDR1 LNHNV, CDR2 YYDKDF (reference sequence). This CDR3 has 17 residues. For the CDR3, the DNA is TGTGCCACCAGCAGAGATCCGAGGGAGGGAAGTACCGGGGAGCTGTTTTTT. It specifies CATSRDPREGSTGELFF.

V usage is TRBV18 and J usage is TRBJ1-2; maybe TRBD1 (5 bases). The CDR3 is 15 amino acids. With 3 bases removed from V and 6 bases from J, the gap between germline ends came to 17 bases. The germline gives CDR1 KGHSH, CDR2 LQKENI. CDR3 amino acids: CASSPIRGAGDGYTF. The DNA for the CDR3 is TGTGCCAGCTCACCGATTAGGGGCGCGGGGGATGGCTACACCTTC.

V and J are TRBV14 and TRBJ1-2; D is perhaps TRBD1 (5 bases). V shed 2 bases and J shed 5 bases, with 9 bases lying between them. The CDR3 has 13 amino acids. The germline gives CDR1 SGHDN, CDR2 FVKESK. The CDR3: CASSQQTGYGYTF. CDR3 nucleotide sequence: TGTGCCAGCAGCCAACAAACAGGTTATGGCTACACCTTC.

This rearrangement joins TRBV7-3 to TRBJ2-1, with D possibly TRBD2 on 5 matching bases. The ends were cut back, 5 bases at V and 2 bases at J, with 16 bases in the middle. Germline V CDR1 and CDR2: SGHTA, FQGTGA. The CDR3 has 16 amino acids. In DNA, the CDR3 is TGTGCCAGCAGCCGAGGACTCCTCGGCCCCTACAATGAGCAGTTCTTC. Amino acids: CASSRGLLGPYNEQFF.

This clone was seen a few times. The V call is TRBV20-1, the J call TRBJ2-3; 10 bases align to TRBD1. Germline lookup yields CDR1 DFQATT and CDR2 SNEGSKA (reference sequence). J gave up 4 bases and V 3 bases, and 10 bases lay outside the gene matches. This CDR3 region has 16 residues. The DNA for the CDR3 is TGCAGTGCTAGTCCCTACGACAGGGGGCCGGCAGATACGCAGTATTTT. This gives the protein CSASPYDRGPADTQYF.

This chain joins TRBV5-1 and TRBJ2-7; D call uncertain. Germline values: CDR1 SGHRS, CDR2 YFSETQ. The length of the CDR3 is 12 residues. Trimming left V 5 bases short and J 0 bases short, with 6 bases between. Here the CDR3 reads CASRVSSYEQYF. The CDR3 nucleotides read TGCGCCAGCAGGGTTAGCTCCTACGAGCAGTACTTC.

V gene TRBV5-1 combines with J gene TRBJ1-1, with a possible D match to TRBD1 (5 bases). CDR3 length: 13 amino acids. Trimming pared 7 bases from V and 2 bases from J, leaving 12 bases between. Looked up from germline, CDR1 is SGHRS and CDR2 is YFSETQ. CDR3 sequence: CASAGQGNTEAFF. In nucleotides, the CDR3 is TGCGCCAGCGCCGGACAAGGCAACACTGAAGCTTTCTTT.

V gene TRBV19 combines with J gene TRBJ1-5; 8 bases are a match to TRBD1. The CDR3 spans 19 residues. Germline V gene data show CDR1 as LNHDA and CDR2 as SQIVND (reference sequence). Trimming removed 6 bases from V and 2 bases from J; junction bases left unmatched: 18. The CDR3 loop is CASSPTAGTGNRRNQPQHF. CDR3 in DNA: TGTGCCAGTAGCCCAACCGCCGGGACAGGCAATAGGCGCAATCAGCCCCAGCATTTT.

The chain employs TRBV24-1 and TRBJ2-7; 7 bases agree with TRBD1. CDR3 length: 14 amino acids. Germline V lookup: CDR1 KGHDR, CDR2 SFDVKD. V lost 9 bases and J lost 3; bases outside the gene matches: 10. This CDR3 reads CATEGGDRDYEQYF. CDR3 nucleotide sequence: TGTGCCACCGAAGGTGGCGACAGGGACTACGAGCAGTACTTC.

The chain recombines TRBV7-2 with TRBJ2-1; tentatively, D is TRBD2 (6 bases). Trimming shortened V by 5 bases and J by 0 bases, and 17 bases separated the two germline ends. The CDR3 runs 17 residues. Germline V CDR1 and CDR2: SGHTA, FQGNSA. CDR3 protein: CASSPAPGASSYNEQFF. CDR3 DNA: TGTGCCAGCAGCCCCGCCCCGGGAGCGAGCTCCTACAATGAGCAGTTCTTC. The whole variable domain, filled in from reference TRBV7-2 and TRBJ2-1, reads GAGVSQSPSNKVTEKGKDVELRCDPISGHTALYWYRQSLGQGLEFLIYFQGNSAPDKSGLPSDRFSAERTGGSVSTLTIQRTQQEDSAVYLCASSPAPGASSYNEQFFGPGTRLTVL.

The chain couples TRBV5-6 to TRBJ2-7; 8 nucleotides agree with TRBD2. After removal of 0 bases from V and 1 base from J, the junction contained 6 bases not matched to a gene. CDR1 is SGHDT and CDR2 is YYEEEE in the germline V gene. CDR3 size: 16 residues. The CDR3 sequence is CASSLEGSGKSYEQYF. CDR3 in DNA: TGTGCCAGCAGCTTGGAAGGTAGCGGGAAGTCCTACGAGCAGTACTTC.

The chain carries TRBV5-1 and TRBJ2-1; weak D call: TRBD1 (5 bases). Trimming removed 4 bases from V and 0 bases from J, with 5 bases in between. CDR1 and CDR2 (germline): SGHRS, YFSETQ. The CDR3 totals 13 residues. This CDR3 is CASSQGSYNEQFF. CDR3 bases: TGCGCCAGCAGCCAGGGCTCCTACAATGAGCAGTTCTTC. The full variable domain, completed using reference TRBV5-1 and TRBJ2-1, is KAGVTQTPRYLIKTRGQQVTLSCSPISGHRSVSWYQQTPGQGLQFLFEYFSETQRNKGNFPGRFSGRQFSNSRSEMNVSTLELGDSALYLCASSQGSYNEQFFGPGTRLTVL.

The rearrangement uses TRBV2 and TRBJ2-3, with 12 bases fitting TRBD2. There are 17 residues in the CDR3. V shed 8 bases, J shed 3 bases, and the junction held 12 bases outside the gene matches. From germline, CDR1 is SNHLY and CDR2 FYNNEI. CDR3 in DNA: TGTGCCAGCCTGAAGACTAGCGGGAGAATAGCGACAGATACGCAGTATTTT. Residues: CASLKTSGRIATDTQYF. The variable domain in full, completed from reference TRBV2 and TRBJ2-3, reads EPEVTQTPSHQVTQMGQEVILRCVPISNHLYFYWYRQILGQKVEFLVSFYNNEISEKSEIFDDQFSVERPDGSNFTLKIRSTKLEDSAMYFCASLKTSGRIATDTQYFGPGTRLTVL.

The chain joins TRBV7-2 to TRBJ1-1; 7 nucleotides align to TRBD1. CDR3 length: 15 amino acids. V lost 7 bases, J lost 1 base, and 9 bases stayed unmatched. CDR1 is SGHTA, CDR2 FQGNSA, per germline. The CDR3 bases are TGTGCCAGCATCCTAAGAGGGACAGCGAACACTGAAGCTTTCTTT. Its translation: CASILRGTANTEAFF.

Only one count was recorded for this clone. The DNA for the CDR3 is TGCGCCAGCAGCAGAAGTTCAGGGGAAGACGAGCAGTACTTC. Amino acid sequence: CASSRSSGEDEQYF. The genes are TRBV5-1 and TRBJ2-7; the D gene is possibly TRBD1 (6 bases). Between the trimmed V and J ends, which lost 4 bases and 5 bases, there was a span of 16 bases. Per germline, CDR1 SGHRS and CDR2 YFSETQ. This CDR3 has 14 amino acids.

This chain joins TRBV27 and TRBJ2-2; possible D gene TRBD1, 6 bases. CDR1 and CDR2 (germline): MNHEY, SMNVEV (reference sequence). Trimming pared 6 bases from V and 0 bases from J, leaving 11 bases between. The CDR3 is made up of 15 amino acids. In DNA form, the CDR3 reads TGTGCCAGCAGCGAGGGGGTCTCGAACACCGGGGAGCTGTTTTTT. It encodes CASSEGVSNTGELFF.

This clone was observed a single time. The chain carries TRBV4-2 and TRBJ2-1; 9 bases map to TRBD2. CDR3 length: 16 amino acids. J gave up 4 bases and V 3 bases, and 7 bases lay outside the gene matches. Germline V gene lookup returns CDR1 LGHNA and CDR2 YNFKEQ. CDR3 protein: CASSQRLADNYNEQFF. CDR3 bases: TGTGCCAGCAGCCAGAGACTAGCGGATAATTACAATGAGCAGTTCTTC.

The chain couples TRBV7-8 to TRBJ1-2; 9 bases align to TRBD1. CDR3 length: 15 amino acids. Germline values: CDR1 SGHVS, CDR2 FQNEAQ. V was pared by 3 bases and J by 6 bases, with 8 bases of the junction left unmatched. In nucleotides, the CDR3 is TGTGCCAGCAGCTTCCTGGGACAGGGCTTTGATGGCTACACCTTC. Its protein is CASSFLGQGFDGYTF. Supplemented by reference TRBV7-8 and TRBJ1-2, the full variable domain reads GAGVSQSPRYKVAKRGQDVALRCDPISGHVSLFWYQQALGQGPEFLTYFQNEAQLDKSGLPSDRFFAERPEGSVSTLKIQRTQQEDSAVYLCASSFLGQGFDGYTFGSGTRLTVV.

The chain carries TRBV6-5 and TRBJ1-5; D unclear. This CDR3 spans 15 amino acids. Germline-derived CDR1 and CDR2 are MNHEY and SVGAGI. V was cut by 2 bases and J by 2 bases, with 10 bases left in between. For the CDR3, the DNA is TGTGCCAGCAGTTACATGGGTGGAGGCAATCAGCCCCAGCATTTT. This codes for CASSYMGGGNQPQHF.

This clone was detected only once. The genes are TRBV28 and TRBJ1-6; the match to TRBD1 covers 9 bases. Germline V gene lookup returns CDR1 MDHEN and CDR2 SYDVKM. The CDR3 loop spans 15 amino acids. Trimming cost V 5 bases and J 7 bases; bases outside gene matches: 6. The CDR3: CASSPGTGQNSPLHF. The CDR3, as DNA: TGTGCCAGCAGTCCCGGGACAGGGCAGAATTCACCCCTCCACTTT.

CDR3 residues: CASSSSFEANIQYF. The CDR3 coding sequence is TGTGCCAGCAGCTCATCTTTTGAAGCAAACATTCAGTACTTC. The chain combines TRBV7-2 with TRBJ2-4; no clear D. CDR1 and CDR2 from the germline V gene are SGHTA and FQGNSA. CDR3 length: 14 residues. The V gene lost 4 bases and the J gene lost 6 bases, with 13 bases spanning the gap.

CDR3: CASSPQTGGHTEAFF. The DNA for the CDR3 is TGTGCCAGCAGCCCGCAAACAGGGGGCCACACTGAAGCTTTCTTT. This chain uses TRBV7-2 with TRBJ1-1; 9 bases line up with TRBD1. Looked up from germline, CDR1 is SGHTA and CDR2 is FQGNSA. This CDR3 region has 15 residues. J was trimmed by 3 bases and V by 5 bases; bases with no gene match: 7.

The chain has TRBV11-1 and TRBJ2-7, with TRBD1 matching 10 bases. The CDR3 loop spans 16 amino acids. With V trimmed by 5 bases and J by 6 bases, 13 bases remained unmatched. Germline V CDR1 and CDR2: SGHAT, FQDESV (reference sequence). DNA for the CDR3: TGTGCCAGCAGCCGCTTCGGGGGGACAGGGGAGATCGAGCAGTACTTC. It is translated as CASSRFGGTGEIEQYF.

The rearrangement links TRBV9 to TRBJ2-1; 7 nucleotides match TRBD2. The junction had 9 bases not matched to a gene; V was cut back by 2 bases and J by 10 bases. The CDR3 is made up of 14 amino acids. Germline V lookup: CDR1 SGDLS, CDR2 YYNGEE. CDR3 sequence: CASSVGSGPREQFF. The CDR3 DNA follows: TGTGCCAGCAGCGTCGGTAGCGGGCCCAGGGAGCAGTTCTTC. The entire variable domain, with the rest obtained from reference TRBV9 and TRBJ2-1, is as follows: DSGVTQTPKHLITATGQRVTLRCSPRSGDLSVYWYQQSLDQGLQFLIQYYNGEERAKGNILERFSAQQFPDLHSELNLSSLELGDSALYFCASSVGSGPREQFFGPGTRLTVL.